This T cell receptor beta chain originates from a study of cytomegalovirus exposure and HLA in healthy donors. As to this clone: Its antigen is currently unknown.

Study-wide points: For cytomegalovirus status, the classifier reportedly gave diagnoses with high specificity and sensitivity. Later, TCR association rates were found to vary by HLA locus, highest for DRB1 and lowest for HLA-C. Sequencing likely generated an artifact that appeared as a cluster of highly shared sequence variants.

The PCR used 60 Vbeta and 13 Jbeta primers. Profiled with immunoSEQ multiplex PCR; TCRdb holds only in-frame clones, not every one. The repertoire includes 150,000 to 200,000 clones, about 77% of them detected once, and 1.3% sits in the top ten. The CDR3 extends over 14 amino acids. V was clipped by 0 bases and J by 3 bases; unmatched bases: 1. The germline V gene encodes CDR1 MNHNY and CDR2 SVGAGI (reference sequence). This TCR came from a woman in her 50s in good health and CMV-seronegative. V and J are TRBV6-6 and TRBJ2-5; 7 nucleotides align to TRBD2. Material for sequencing was PBMCs. The CDR3: CASSYSGGEETQYF. DNA for the CDR3: TGTGCCAGCAGTTACTCGGGGGGGGAAGAGACCCAGTACTTC.